This TCR beta chain was documented in a study of OX40 agonist ivuxolimab in advanced cancers. As for the study in general: Having had anti-PD-1, anti-PD-L1 or anti-CTLA-4 therapy before was allowed, and around 39% had some. Overall study results and limits: At 0.1 to 3.0 mg/kg and by week 6, clonal expansion occurred in CD4+ and CD8+ blood T cells.

Some clones are missing from TCRdb's copy, which holds only in-frame ones; the method was immunoSEQ multiplex PCR. In the table there are tens of thousands of clones, roughly 80% of which are singletons. Unmatched junction bases numbered 9, after V lost 5 bases and J lost 5 bases. This CDR3 has 15 amino acids. Germline V gene lookup returns CDR1 SGHNT and CDR2 YYREEE (reference sequence). For this clone: Its antigen is still unknown.

The sequencing here drew on CD4+ or CD8+ T cells sorted from blood, taken in a trial of the OX40 agonist ivuxolimab. This sequence was found in an adult with an advanced solid tumor such as melanoma, head and neck, liver or kidney cancer. The chain links TRBV5-4 to TRBJ1-1; 10 nucleotides agree with TRBD1. The CDR3 DNA is TGTGCCAGCAGTTATACCGGGACAGGGGTAACTGAAGCTTTCTTT. It codes for CASSYTGTGVTEAFF. Full variable domain (missing parts from reference TRBV5-4 and TRBJ1-1): ETGVTQSPTHLIKTRGQQVTLRCSSQSGHNTVSWYQQALGQGPQFIFQYYREEENGRGNFPPRFSGLQFPNYSSELNVNALELDDSALYLCASSYTGTGVTEAFFGQGTRLTVV.